The 25 T cell receptor beta chains presented below share a single source sample, sequenced in a study of T cells in Graves' hyperthyroidism and ophthalmopathy. Researchers amplified the TCR beta CDR3 regions from RNA transcripts. Using the HTBI primer set, a first-round RT-PCR was run on the TCR CDR3. TCRdb redid the calling of the multiplex PCR reads with MiXCR, one entry per CDR3 protein. The sample consists of 140,000 or so distinct CDR3 sequences, about 20% of them appearing once. The source material was blood. These receptors originate from a woman in her 50s with Graves' hyperthyroidism that later progressed to Graves' ophthalmopathy.

There are a few counts of this clonotype. The chain has TRBV12-3 or TRBV12-4 and TRBJ2-1, with D unresolved. The V end was cut by 3 bases, the J end by 6 bases, with 12 bases between. The CDR3 runs to 14 residues. For the CDR3, the DNA is TGTGCCAGCAGTTTGCCATCGTGGGGCAATGAGCAGTTCTTC. Amino acid sequence: CASSLPSWGNEQFF.

The rearrangement uses TRBV7-9 and TRBJ2-2, with no clear D. The germline V gene has CDR1 SEHNR and CDR2 FQNEAQ (reference sequence). The CDR3 is 14 residues long. V lost 2 bases, J lost 1 base, and 5 bases lay in between. CDR3 coding DNA: TGTGCCAGCAGCTTATTCCGGAACACCGGGGAGCTGTTTTTT. Amino acid sequence: CASSLFRNTGELFF.

This clonotype was seen at least ten times. The CDR3 loop is CASSPGQGRNEQYF. The CDR3 DNA sequence: TGCGCCAGCAGCCCCGGACAGGGGCGGAACGAGCAGTACTTC. The chain combines TRBV5-1 with TRBJ2-7; 9 bases fit TRBD1. Losses at the gene ends were 4 bases for V and 5 bases for J; bases not matched to a gene: 7. This CDR3 is 14 amino acids long. The germline CDR1 and CDR2 sequences are SGHRS and YFSETQ.

CDR3 bases: TGCGCCAGCAGCCCCCACGCAGCAGACGGCGAGAGGGGTGAGCAGTTCTTC. Its protein is CASSPHAADGERGEQFF. The chain employs TRBV4-1 and TRBJ2-1; perhaps D is TRBD1 or TRBD2 (5 bases each). The CDR3 runs to 17 residues. CDR1 is MGHRA and CDR2 is YSYEKL in the germline V gene. Trimming took off 4 bases at V and 9 bases at J, with 25 bases between the two ends.

This clonotype has ten or more counts. The rearrangement uses TRBV19 and TRBJ1-1, with D possibly TRBD1 on 6 matching bases. Germline CDR1 and CDR2: LNHDA and SQIVND (reference sequence). The CDR3 covers 16 residues. Trimming pared 4 bases from V and 0 bases from J, leaving 15 bases between. In nucleotides, the CDR3 is TGTGCCAGTAGTACTTACAGGGTCAGTATGAACACTGAAGCTTTCTTT. As protein: CASSTYRVSMNTEAFF.

This clonotype was picked up many times. V gene TRBV5-1 combines with J gene TRBJ2-7; D is undetermined. CDR3 length: 12 residues. The germline V and J ends were trimmed by 3 bases and 6 bases, with 10 bases remaining between them. The germline V gene has CDR1 SGHRS and CDR2 YFSETQ. CDR3 residues: CASSSVSGEQYF. In nucleotides, the CDR3 is TGCGCCAGCAGCTCGGTTTCCGGCGAGCAGTACTTC.

Comments on this clonotype: At one of its ends the junction is not consistent with the germline gene, which may arise from a read error. The genes are TRBV5-6 and TRBJ2-4; no definite D call. The CDR3 runs 13 residues. Germline-derived CDR1 and CDR2 are SGHDT and YYEEEE. The CDR3 DNA sequence: TGTGCCAGCAGCTTGGGGACCAAAAACATTCAATACTTC. It encodes CASSLGTKNIQYF. Complete variable domain (other parts from reference TRBV5-6 and TRBJ2-4): DAGVTQSPTHLIKTRGQQVTLRCSPKSGHDTVSWYQQALGQGPQFIFQYYEEEERQRGNFPDRFSGHQFPNYSSELNVNALLLGDSALYLCASSLGTKNIQYFGAGTRLSVL.

This clonotype occurred many times. The chain combines TRBV7-3 with TRBJ2-3, with a tentative D call TRBD2 (6 bases). The germline gives CDR1 SGHTA, CDR2 FQGTGA. Trimming cost V 1 base and J 4 bases, with 21 bases left between them. There are 18 residues in the CDR3. This chain's CDR3 is CASSLSPGRGANPDTQYF. The CDR3, as DNA: TGTGCCAGCAGCTTAAGCCCGGGACGCGGGGCCAACCCAGATACGCAGTATTTT.

This chain links TRBV12-3 or TRBV12-4 with TRBJ2-3; unclear D gene. The CDR3 runs 14 residues. Trimming pared 5 bases from V and 4 bases from J, leaving 13 bases between. Here the CDR3 DNA reads TGTGCCAGCAGTCAGGATTCGGCCCCAGATACGCAGTATTTT. It codes for CASSQDSAPDTQYF.

This clonotype has ten or more counts. The DNA for the CDR3 is TGTGCCAGCAGCCCCGGACTAGCGGGAGGGGCGTACGAGCAGTACTTC. Protein sequence: CASSPGLAGGAYEQYF. The chain is built from TRBV5-4 and TRBJ2-7, with 15 bases aligning to TRBD2. The germline CDR1 and CDR2 sequences are SGHNT and YYREEE (reference sequence). J lost 4 bases, V lost 4 bases, and 6 bases had no gene match. This CDR3 has 16 residues.

The chain links TRBV12-3 or TRBV12-4 to TRBJ1-2; the D is unclear. The CDR3 has 15 amino acids. Trimming cost V 5 bases and J 4 bases, with 17 bases left between them. The CDR3 coding sequence is TGTGCCAGCAGTCCGAGCGACGACGGCCTCTATGGCTACACCTTC. Translating it yields CASSPSDDGLYGYTF.

This clonotype has ten or more counts. The chain recombines TRBV11-2 with TRBJ2-1; 7 nucleotides match TRBD2. The J segment lost 0 bases and the V segment lost 5 bases, leaving 4 bases of the junction unmatched. CDR3 length: 15 amino acids. CDR1 SGHAT and CDR2 FQNNGV come from the germline V gene. CDR3 protein: CASSPASGSYNEQFF. The CDR3 DNA sequence: TGTGCCAGCAGCCCCGCTAGCGGCTCCTACAATGAGCAGTTCTTC.

This clonotype has at least ten counts. This rearrangement joins TRBV28 to TRBJ1-5; TRBD1 is a possible D gene (6 bases). This CDR3 spans 14 amino acids. Trimming took 6 bases from V and 7 from J, leaving 16 bases between them. Germline V CDR1 and CDR2: MDHEN, SYDVKM. The CDR3 DNA follows: TGTGCCAGCAGCCTAGGGGGGGCTGCCCAGCCCCAGCATTTT. Translating it yields CASSLGGAAQPQHF.

The chain combines TRBV20-1 with TRBJ1-1; a weak D match, TRBD1 (5 bases). Germline lookup yields CDR1 DFQATT and CDR2 SNEGSKA (reference sequence). V was shortened by 6 bases and J by 1 base, with 15 bases between the two germline ends. The CDR3 totals 14 residues. Here the CDR3 reads CSAEGWQGNTEAFF. The CDR3, as DNA: TGCAGTGCGGAGGGCTGGCAGGGGAACACTGAAGCTTTCTTT.

The CDR3 DNA reads TGTGCCAGCAGCCGTATCGACAGGGCCGGGGCCAACGTCCTGACTTTC. It specifies CASSRIDRAGANVLTF. The V and J genes are TRBV6-1 and TRBJ2-6, with TRBD1 matching over 7 bases. Germline lookup yields CDR1 MNHNS and CDR2 SASEGT. The V segment lost 6 bases and the J segment 4 bases; nucleotides outside the gene matches: 9. The CDR3 is 16 amino acids.

This chain joins TRBV28 and TRBJ1-2; D perhaps matches TRBD1 (5 bases). The CDR3 totals 15 residues. Trimming pared 7 bases from V and 7 bases from J, leaving 22 bases between. Per germline, CDR1 MDHEN and CDR2 SYDVKM. The CDR3 DNA is TGTGCCAGCACTCCCCAAAAAGGGGCTTGGAGTGGCTACACCTTC. Encoded protein: CASTPQKGAWSGYTF.

In this sample, this clonotype turned up many times. CDR3 residues: CASSLDAGYTF. In DNA, the CDR3 is TGTGCCAGCAGCTTGGATGCTGGCTACACCTTC. This chain connects TRBV5-8 to TRBJ1-2, with D uncertain. Trimming shortened V by 0 bases and J by 7 bases, and 4 bases separated the two germline ends. The CDR3 length is 11 residues. Germline CDR1 and CDR2: SGHTS and YDEGEE. Full variable domain (outside the CDR3, taken from reference TRBV5-8 and TRBJ1-2): EAGVTQSPTHLIKTRGQQATLRCSPISGHTSVYWYQQALGLGLQFLLWYDEGEERNRGNFPPRFSGRQFPNYSSELNVNALELEDSALYLCASSLDAGYTFGSGTRLTVV.

In its sample, this clonotype was seen many times. This chain links TRBV5-1 with TRBJ2-1; 8 positions match TRBD2. V was pared by 0 bases and J by 5 bases, with 4 bases of the junction left unmatched. Germline assignment: CDR1 SGHRS and CDR2 YFSETQ. The CDR3 totals 15 residues. This CDR3 is CASSLAGRGDNEQFF. CDR3 DNA: TGCGCCAGCAGCTTGGCCGGGAGGGGAGACAATGAGCAGTTCTTC.

This clonotype was recorded a few times. The V gene is TRBV28, the J gene TRBJ2-7; D perhaps matches TRBD1 (5 bases). The CDR3 totals 14 residues. Germline-derived CDR1 and CDR2 are MDHEN and SYDVKM. The CDR3 protein is CATLTLRVFFEQYF. The CDR3 coding sequence is TGTGCTACCCTGACCCTCAGGGTTTTTTTCGAGCAGTACTTC.

The V and J genes are TRBV5-1 and TRBJ2-1; no clear D. CDR3 length: 11 residues. Trimming removed 4 bases from V and 9 bases from J, with 8 bases in between. CDR1 and CDR2 (germline): SGHRS, YFSETQ. The CDR3 nucleotides are TGCGCCAGCAGCGAGTTGGGTGAGCAGTTCTTC. It is translated as CASSELGEQFF.

A word on this clonotype: This may be a read error: a much more frequent sequence differs by one nucleotide. J is TRBJ2-4 and V is TRBV27; D is unresolved. The CDR3 totals 13 residues. V shed 4 bases and J shed 8 bases, with 12 bases lying between them. Germline V CDR1 and CDR2: MNHEY, SMNVEV (reference sequence). The CDR3 region has the DNA TGTGCCAGCAGTTATGGGGTTGGGGACATTCAGTACTTC. This encodes CASSYGVGDIQYF.

At least ten counts were recorded for this clonotype. This chain joins TRBV20-1 and TRBJ2-3; D is perhaps TRBD2 (6 bases). Germline CDR1 is DFQATT and CDR2 is SNEGSKA (reference sequence). The germline V and J ends were trimmed by 4 bases and 4 bases, with 9 bases remaining between them. The CDR3 sequence is 12 residues long. In DNA, the CDR3 is TGCAGTGCTACCGGGGGAGCAGATACGCAGTATTTT. Its protein product is CSATGGADTQYF.

The sample holds many counts of this clonotype. The chain couples TRBV20-1 to TRBJ2-2; D perhaps matches TRBD2 (5 bases). V dropped 3 bases and J dropped 1 base, with 9 bases sitting between them. Germline V gene sequence: CDR1 DFQATT, CDR2 SNEGSKA (reference sequence). This CDR3 has 14 amino acids. The DNA for the CDR3 is TGCAGTGCTAGGGTTGGAGGGAACACCGGGGAGCTGTTTTTT. It translates to CSARVGGNTGELFF.

This clonotype was picked up a small number of times. The rearrangement joins TRBV7-9 to TRBJ1-4; D unclear. Germline V CDR1 and CDR2: SEHNR, FQNEAQ (reference sequence). The V and J ends lost 1 base and 0 bases respectively, with 12 bases between them. The CDR3 loop spans 17 amino acids. The CDR3 coding sequence is TGTGCCAGCAGCTTAGGTCTCACCCTTGCAACTAATGAAAAACTGTTTTTT. It codes for CASSLGLTLATNEKLFF.

This clonotype was seen at least ten times. The chain couples TRBV5-1 to TRBJ2-7, with TRBD2 matching 13 bases. V shed 4 bases, J shed 7 bases, and the junction held 20 bases outside the gene matches. Germline CDR1 is SGHRS and CDR2 is YFSETQ. This CDR3 contains 19 residues. CDR3 nucleotides: TGCGCCAGCAGCCCACGGACTAGCGGGAGAATTTTAGGGTCCGGGGAGCAGTACTTC. As protein: CASSPRTSGRILGSGEQYF.